This T cell receptor (beta chain) was recovered during a study of blood T cells in healthy people across ages. Study summary: Per two T cells, about one barcoded beta molecule was captured through template switching. Findings and limits, study-wide: Compared with aged donors, long-lived donors showed fewer expanded clones, suggesting selection. Shifts in expanded clonotypes may have been confounded by donor CMV status, which was unknown.

A second PCR, run for about 7 to 11 cycles, used a sample-barcoded 5' primer plus a J-beta primer mix. Every molecule of cDNA carried a tag from a template-switch adaptor with 12 random nucleotides. From the 5' RACE reads, TCRdb called clonotypes with MiXCR, one entry per CDR3 protein. The table shows some 700,000 distinct CDR3 sequences, with 22% occurring only once. Germline CDR1 MGHRA, CDR2 YSYEKL. This CDR3 is 16 amino acids long. J lost 1 base, V lost 4 bases, and 3 bases had no gene match. This clonotype was seen a few times. Antigen unknown. The chain couples TRBV4-1 to TRBJ2-5; 13 bases match TRBD2. The sequenced sample was blood. The clonotype was recovered from a man between 65 and 85 years old in good health. CDR3 sequence (DNA): TGCGCCAGCAGCCGAGGACTAGCGGGGGTCCAAGAGACCCAGTACTTC. This encodes CASSRGLAGVQETQYF.